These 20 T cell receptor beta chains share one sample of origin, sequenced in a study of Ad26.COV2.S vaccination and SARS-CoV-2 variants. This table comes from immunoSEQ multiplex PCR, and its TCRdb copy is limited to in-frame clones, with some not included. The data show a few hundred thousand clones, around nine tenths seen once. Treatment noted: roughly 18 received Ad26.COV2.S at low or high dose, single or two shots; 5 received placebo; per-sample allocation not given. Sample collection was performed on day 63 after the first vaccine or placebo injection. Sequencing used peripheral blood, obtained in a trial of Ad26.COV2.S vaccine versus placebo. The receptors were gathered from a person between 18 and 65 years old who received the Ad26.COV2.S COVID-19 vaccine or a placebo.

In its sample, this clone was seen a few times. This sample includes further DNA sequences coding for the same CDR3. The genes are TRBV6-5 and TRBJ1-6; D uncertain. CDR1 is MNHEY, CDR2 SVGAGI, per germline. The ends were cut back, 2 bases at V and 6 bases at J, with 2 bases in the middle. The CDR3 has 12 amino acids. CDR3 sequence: CASSYSNSPLHF. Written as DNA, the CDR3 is TGTGCCAGCAGTTACAGTAATTCACCCCTCCACTTT.

DNA for the CDR3: TGTGCCAGCAGCCCCGGACAGGGGAACACTGAAGCTTTCTTT. This codes for CASSPGQGNTEAFF. The chain combines TRBV7-2 with TRBJ1-1, with 8 nucleotides matching TRBD1. The J segment lost 1 base and the V segment lost 5 bases, leaving 3 bases of the junction unmatched. Germline V gene lookup returns CDR1 SGHTA and CDR2 FQGNSA. The CDR3 spans 14 residues.

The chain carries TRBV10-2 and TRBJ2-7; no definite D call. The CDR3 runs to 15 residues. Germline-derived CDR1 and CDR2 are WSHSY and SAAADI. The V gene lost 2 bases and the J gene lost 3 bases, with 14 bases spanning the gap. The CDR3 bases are TGCGCCAGCAGTGAGCCCCGAGGAATAAGCTACGAGCAGTACTTC. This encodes CASSEPRGISYEQYF.

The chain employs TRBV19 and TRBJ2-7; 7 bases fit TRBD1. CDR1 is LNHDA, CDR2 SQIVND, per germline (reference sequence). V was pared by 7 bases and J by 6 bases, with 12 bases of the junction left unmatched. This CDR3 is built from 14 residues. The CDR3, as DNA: TGTGCCAGTAACCCCGGCGACAGGGAAGGCGAGCAGTACTTC. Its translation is CASNPGDREGEQYF.

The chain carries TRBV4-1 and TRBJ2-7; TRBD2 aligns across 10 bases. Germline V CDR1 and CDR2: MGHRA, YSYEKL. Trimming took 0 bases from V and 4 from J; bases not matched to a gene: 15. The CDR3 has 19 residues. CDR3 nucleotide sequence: TGCGCCAGCAGCCAAGAAGCGGGAGGGACCCCCCCCCAAGCTTACGAGCAGTACTTC. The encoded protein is CASSQEAGGTPPQAYEQYF.

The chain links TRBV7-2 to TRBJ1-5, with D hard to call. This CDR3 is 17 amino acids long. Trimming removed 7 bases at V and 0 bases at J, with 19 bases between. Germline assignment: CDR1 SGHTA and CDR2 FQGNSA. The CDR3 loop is CASTPWHSDYSNQPQHF. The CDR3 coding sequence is TGTGCCAGCACCCCCTGGCACAGCGATTATAGCAATCAGCCCCAGCATTTT.

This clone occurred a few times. The CDR3 sequence: CASSHSSGGEQFF. CDR3 nucleotides: TGTGCCAGTAGTCACTCCTCCGGGGGTGAGCAGTTCTTC. The rearrangement uses TRBV19 and TRBJ2-1, with D possibly being TRBD2 (6 bases). CDR1 and CDR2 (germline): LNHDA, SQIVND (reference sequence). CDR3 size: 13 residues. V lost 5 bases to trimming and J lost 9 bases, with 14 bases between them.

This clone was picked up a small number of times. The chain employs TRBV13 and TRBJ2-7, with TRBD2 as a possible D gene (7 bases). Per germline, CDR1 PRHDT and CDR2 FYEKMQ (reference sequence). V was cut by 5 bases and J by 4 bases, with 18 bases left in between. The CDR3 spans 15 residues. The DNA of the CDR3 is TGTGCCAGCAGCCCCAAGGGGGAGGGATATTACGAGCAGTACTTC. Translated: CASSPKGEGYYEQYF.

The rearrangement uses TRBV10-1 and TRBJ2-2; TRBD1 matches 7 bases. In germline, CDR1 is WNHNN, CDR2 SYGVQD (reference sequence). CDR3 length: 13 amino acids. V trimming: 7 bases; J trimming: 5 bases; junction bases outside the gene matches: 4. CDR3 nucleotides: TGCGCCAGCATGGGACAGAAAACCGGGGAGCTGTTTTTT. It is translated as CASMGQKTGELFF.

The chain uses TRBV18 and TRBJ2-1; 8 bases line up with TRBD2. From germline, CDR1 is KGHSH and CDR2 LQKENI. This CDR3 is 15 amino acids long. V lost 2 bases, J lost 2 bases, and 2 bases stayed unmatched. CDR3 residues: CASSPSGSTYNEQFF. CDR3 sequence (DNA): TGTGCCAGCTCACCAAGCGGGAGTACCTACAATGAGCAGTTCTTC.

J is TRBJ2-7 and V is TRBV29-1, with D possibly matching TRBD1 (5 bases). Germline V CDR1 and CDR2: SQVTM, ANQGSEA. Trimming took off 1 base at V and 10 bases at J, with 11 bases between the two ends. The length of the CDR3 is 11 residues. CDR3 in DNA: TGCAGCGTTGAAGGGAGCCAGGGTCAGTACTTC. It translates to CSVEGSQGQYF.

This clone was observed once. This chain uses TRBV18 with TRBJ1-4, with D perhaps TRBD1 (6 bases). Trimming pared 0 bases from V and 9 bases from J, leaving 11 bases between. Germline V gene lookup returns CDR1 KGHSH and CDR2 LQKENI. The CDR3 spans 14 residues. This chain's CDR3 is CASSPPFRGKKLFF. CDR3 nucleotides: TGTGCCAGCTCACCACCTTTCAGGGGTAAAAAACTGTTTTTT.

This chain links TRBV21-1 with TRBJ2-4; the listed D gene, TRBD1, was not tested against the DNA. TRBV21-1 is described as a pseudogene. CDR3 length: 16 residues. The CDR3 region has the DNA TGTGCCAGCAGGGGAGGGACAGGGAGAGCCAAAAACATTCAGTACTTC. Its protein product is CASRGGTGRAKNIQYF.

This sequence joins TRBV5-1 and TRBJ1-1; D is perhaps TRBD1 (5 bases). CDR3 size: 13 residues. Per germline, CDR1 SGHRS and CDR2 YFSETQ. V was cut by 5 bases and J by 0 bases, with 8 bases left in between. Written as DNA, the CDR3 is TGCGCCAGCAGGACAGTCATGAACACTGAAGCTTTCTTT. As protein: CASRTVMNTEAFF.

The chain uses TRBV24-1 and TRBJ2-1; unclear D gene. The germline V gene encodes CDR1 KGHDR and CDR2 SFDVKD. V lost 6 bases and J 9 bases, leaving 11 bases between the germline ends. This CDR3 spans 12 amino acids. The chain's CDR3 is CATSLSNGEQFF. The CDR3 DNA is TGTGCCACCAGTCTCAGTAACGGTGAGCAGTTCTTC.

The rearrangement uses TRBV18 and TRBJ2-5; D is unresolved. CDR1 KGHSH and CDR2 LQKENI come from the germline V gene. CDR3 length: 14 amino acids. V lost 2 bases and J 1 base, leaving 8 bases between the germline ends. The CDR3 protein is CASSPSLFQETQYF. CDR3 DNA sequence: TGTGCCAGCTCACCATCCCTCTTCCAAGAGACCCAGTACTTC.

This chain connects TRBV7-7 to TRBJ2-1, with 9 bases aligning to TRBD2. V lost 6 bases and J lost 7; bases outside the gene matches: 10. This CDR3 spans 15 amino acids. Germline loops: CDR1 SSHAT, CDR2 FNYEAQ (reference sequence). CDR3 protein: CASSQGTSRINEQFF. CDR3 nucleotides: TGTGCCAGCAGTCAAGGGACTAGCCGGATAAATGAGCAGTTCTTC.

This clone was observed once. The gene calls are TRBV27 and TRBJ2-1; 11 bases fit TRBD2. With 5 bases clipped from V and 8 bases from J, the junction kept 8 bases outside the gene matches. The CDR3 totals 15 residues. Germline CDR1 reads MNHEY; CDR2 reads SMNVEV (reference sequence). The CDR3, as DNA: TGTGCCAGCAGTCCGTTAGCGGGAGGGCCTGATGAGCAGTTCTTC. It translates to CASSPLAGGPDEQFF.

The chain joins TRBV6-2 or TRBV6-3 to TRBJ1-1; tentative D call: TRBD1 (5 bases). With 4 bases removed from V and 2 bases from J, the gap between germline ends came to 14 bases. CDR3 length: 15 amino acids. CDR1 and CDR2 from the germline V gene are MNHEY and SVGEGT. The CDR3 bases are TGTGCCAGCAGTTTTCCTCAGGGAACAAACACTGAAGCTTTCTTT. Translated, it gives CASSFPQGTNTEAFF.

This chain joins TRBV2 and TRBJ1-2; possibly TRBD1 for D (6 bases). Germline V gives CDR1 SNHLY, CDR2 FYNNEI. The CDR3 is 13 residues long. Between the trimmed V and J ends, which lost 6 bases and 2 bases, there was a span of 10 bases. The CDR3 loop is CASRLTGNYGYTF. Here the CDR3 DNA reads TGTGCCAGCAGACTCACAGGGAACTATGGCTACACCTTC.